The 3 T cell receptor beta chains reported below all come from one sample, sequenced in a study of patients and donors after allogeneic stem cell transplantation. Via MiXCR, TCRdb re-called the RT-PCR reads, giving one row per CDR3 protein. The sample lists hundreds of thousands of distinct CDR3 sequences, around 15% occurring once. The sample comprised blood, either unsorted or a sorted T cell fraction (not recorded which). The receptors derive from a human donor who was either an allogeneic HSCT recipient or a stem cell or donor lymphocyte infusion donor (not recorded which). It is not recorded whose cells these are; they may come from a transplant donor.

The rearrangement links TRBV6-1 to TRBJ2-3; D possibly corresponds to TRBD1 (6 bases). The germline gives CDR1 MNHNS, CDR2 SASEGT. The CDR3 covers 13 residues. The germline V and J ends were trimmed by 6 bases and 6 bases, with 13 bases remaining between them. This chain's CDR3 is CASRKGERDTQYF. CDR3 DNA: TGTGCCAGCAGGAAGGGGGAGAGGGATACGCAGTATTTT.

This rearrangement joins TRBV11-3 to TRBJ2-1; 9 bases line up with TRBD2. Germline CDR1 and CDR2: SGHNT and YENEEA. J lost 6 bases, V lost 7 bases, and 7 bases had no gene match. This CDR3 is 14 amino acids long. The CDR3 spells CASTRTSVGNEQFF. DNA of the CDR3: TGTGCCAGCACCAGGACTAGCGTGGGCAATGAGCAGTTCTTC.

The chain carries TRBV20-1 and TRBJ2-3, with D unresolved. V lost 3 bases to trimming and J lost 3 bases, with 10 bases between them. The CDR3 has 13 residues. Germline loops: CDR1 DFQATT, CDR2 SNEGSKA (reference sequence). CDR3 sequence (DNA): TGCAGTGCTAGTTCTCCCGATACAGATACGCAGTATTTT. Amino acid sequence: CSASSPDTDTQYF.